A selection of T cell receptor beta chains follows, all from one sample in a study of blood T cells in healthy people across ages. Each CDR3 protein is one row after TCRdb ran MiXCR on the 5' RACE reads. The table includes more than 800,000 distinct CDR3 sequences, 45% detected once. The material sequenced was blood. The source of these receptors is a woman aged 60-70 years in good health. Both conserved end residues are part of each CDR3. Each record gives: CDR3 DNA, CDR3 protein, CDR3 length, J gene, D gene, V gene, clone size. The D gene is left open where the match is weak. Clone size is given for some rows only: seen once, a few or many times, or a class if the clone is expanded.

TGTGCCAGCAGTCAACGACTAGGTTCCTACGAGCAGTACTTC CASSQRLGSYEQYF 14 TRBJ2-7 . TRBV6-2/TRBV6-3 few
TGTGCCAGCAGCCAACTTACCCGGCAGGGGGCAGGGGCAGATACGCAGTATTTT CASSQLTRQGAGADTQYF 18 TRBJ2-3 TRBD1 TRBV5-6 .
TGTGCCAGCAGCCAGGACGTACTGAACACTGAAGCTTTCTTT CASSQDVLNTEAFF 14 TRBJ1-1 . TRBV14 .
TGCGCCAGCAGCCAAGTGCAATTAGCGGGAGAAGAGACCCAGTACTTC CASSQVQLAGEETQYF 16 TRBJ2-5 TRBD2 TRBV4-1 .
TGTGCCATCAGTGATACAGGGGGCTATGGCTACACCTTC CAISDTGGYGYTF 13 TRBJ1-2 TRBD1 TRBV10-3 .
TGTGCCAGCACCGGGACGGGGACCCAGTACTTC CASTGTGTQYF 11 TRBJ2-5 . TRBV12-3/TRBV12-4 few
TGTGCCAGCAGTGCCTCTAGGAGGGAGCAGTACTTC CASSASRREQYF 12 TRBJ2-7 . TRBV2 few
TGTGCCAGCTTTGGCACGCAGCGGGAGGGCTACAATGAGCAGTTCTTC CASFGTQREGYNEQFF 16 TRBJ2-1 TRBD2 TRBV6-2/TRBV6-3 few
TGTGCCAGCAGCAAGAAAGGAGGGCAAGGCCCCTACAATGAGCAGTTCTTC CASSKKGGQGPYNEQFF 17 TRBJ2-1 . TRBV21-1 once
TGTGCCAGCAGCGTACAGGAACGGTCACCCCTCCACTTT CASSVQERSPLHF 13 TRBJ1-6 . TRBV9 .